These 29 T cell receptor beta chains originate from one sample sequenced in a study of OX40 agonist ivuxolimab in advanced cancers. The assay was immunoSEQ multiplex PCR, and TCRdb's table has in-frame clones only and misses some. The sample has fewer than 85,000 clones; around four fifths are singletons. Specimen: CD4+ or CD8+ T cells sorted from blood, collected in a trial of the OX40 agonist ivuxolimab. The receptor set was obtained from an adult with an advanced solid tumor such as melanoma, head and neck, liver or kidney cancer.

The chain employs TRBV30 and TRBJ1-2; 10 bases agree with TRBD1. There are 12 residues in the CDR3. Losses at the gene ends were 3 bases for V and 8 bases for J; bases not matched to a gene: 3. Germline CDR1 reads GTSNPN; CDR2 reads SVGIG (reference sequence). The CDR3 DNA reads TGTGCCTGGAGCGACAGGGGGCTCGGCTACACCTTC. Protein: CAWSDRGLGYTF.

This chain joins TRBV11-2 and TRBJ2-5, with 9 positions matching TRBD2. CDR1 and CDR2 (germline): SGHAT, FQNNGV. The CDR3 has 14 residues. Losses at the gene ends were 5 bases for V and 4 bases for J; bases not matched to a gene: 5. The CDR3 loop is CASSPFSGGETQYF. CDR3 DNA sequence: TGTGCCAGCAGCCCGTTTAGCGGGGGAGAGACCCAGTACTTC.

The V and J genes are TRBV10-2 and TRBJ2-7, with a tentative D call TRBD1 (6 bases). The CDR3 totals 15 residues. Trimming shortened V by 3 bases and J by 0 bases, and 12 bases separated the two germline ends. CDR1 and CDR2 (germline): WSHSY, SAAADI. CDR3 bases: TGCGCCAGCAGTGACTGGACAGCAAGCTCCTACGAGCAGTACTTC. It specifies CASSDWTASSYEQYF.

V and J are TRBV12-5 and TRBJ2-1, with 7 bases lining up with TRBD1. V gave up 6 bases and J gave up 8 bases; unmatched junction bases: 13. The CDR3 totals 15 residues. CDR1 LGHNT and CDR2 FRNRAP come from the germline V gene. The CDR3 bases are TGTGCTAGTGGGTCGACAGGGCTCCGACACGATGAGCAGTTCTTC. Its protein is CASGSTGLRHDEQFF. The whole variable domain, filled in from reference TRBV12-5 and TRBJ2-1, reads DARVTQTPRHKVTEMGQEVTMRCQPILGHNTVFWYRQTMMQGLELLAYFRNRAPLDDSGMPKDRFSAEMPDATLATLKIQPSEPRDSAVYFCASGSTGLRHDEQFFGPGTRLTVL.

The CDR3 sequence: CASSQTLGDEQFF. CDR3 sequence (DNA): TGTGCCAGCTCACAGACCTTAGGGGATGAGCAGTTCTTC. The chain combines TRBV18 with TRBJ2-1; possible D gene TRBD1, 5 bases. The germline V gene encodes CDR1 KGHSH and CDR2 LQKENI. V was cut by 4 bases and J by 8 bases, with 12 bases left in between. CDR3 length equals 13 residues.

This clone was observed a single time. This chain links TRBV30 with TRBJ2-3; 7 bases are shared with TRBD2. V lost 1 base, J lost 4 bases, and 8 bases stayed unmatched. The germline V gene encodes CDR1 GTSNPN and CDR2 SVGIG (reference sequence). CDR3 length: 15 amino acids. For the CDR3, the DNA is TGTGCCTGGAGTGGGGAGGGTAGGGGCGCAGATACGCAGTATTTT. It specifies CAWSGEGRGADTQYF.

The chain carries TRBV18 and TRBJ2-7; 8 nucleotides agree with TRBD1. The length of the CDR3 is 12 residues. Trimming cost V 5 bases and J 7 bases; bases outside gene matches: 4. CDR1 and CDR2 from the germline V gene are KGHSH and LQKENI. The CDR3 protein is CASSADRVEQYF. DNA for the CDR3: TGTGCCAGCTCAGCGGACAGGGTGGAGCAGTACTTC. The full variable domain, in which reference TRBV18 and TRBJ2-7 provide the parts outside the CDR3, is NAGVMQNPRHLVRRRGQEARLRCSPMKGHSHVYWYRQLPEEGLKFMVYLQKENIIDESGMPKERFSAEFPKEGPSILRIQQVVRGDSAAYFCASSADRVEQYFGPGTRLTVT.

This clone came up a few times. The chain couples TRBV19 to TRBJ1-2, with D hard to call. The CDR3 spans 13 residues. CDR1 LNHDA and CDR2 SQIVND come from the germline V gene (reference sequence). The germline V and J ends were trimmed by 3 bases and 2 bases, with 7 bases remaining between them. The chain's CDR3 is CASSITGNYGYTF. In nucleotides, the CDR3 is TGTGCCAGTAGTATCACGGGGAACTATGGCTACACCTTC. Full variable domain (missing parts from reference TRBV19 and TRBJ1-2): DGGITQSPKYLFRKEGQNVTLSCEQNLNHDAMYWYRQDPGQGLRLIYYSQIVNDFQKGDIAEGYSVSREKKESFPLTVTSAQKNPTAFYLCASSITGNYGYTFGSGTRLTVV.

The V and J genes are TRBV7-9 and TRBJ2-5, with 8 bases that match TRBD1. Germline V CDR1 and CDR2: SEHNR, FQNEAQ (reference sequence). The CDR3 totals 13 residues. J was trimmed by 5 bases and V by 5 bases; bases with no gene match: 4. This CDR3 is CASSPGGAETQYF. The DNA for the CDR3 is TGTGCCAGCAGCCCAGGGGGCGCGGAGACCCAGTACTTC.

The table lists this clone with a count of one. The chain uses TRBV7-2 and TRBJ2-2, with 10 nucleotides matching TRBD2. Germline V gene data show CDR1 as SGHTA and CDR2 as FQGNSA. J lost 6 bases, V lost 4 bases, and 5 bases had no gene match. CDR3 length: 15 residues. CDR3 nucleotide sequence: TGTGCCAGCAGCTCCACTAGCGGGAAGTCCGGGGAGCTGTTTTTT. Its translation: CASSSTSGKSGELFF.

CDR3 residues: CASSPGQDKETQYF. DNA for the CDR3: TGCGCCAGCAGTCCCGGACAGGACAAAGAGACCCAGTACTTC. The J gene is TRBJ2-5, the V gene TRBV10-1; TRBD1 aligns across 7 bases. CDR1 is WNHNN, CDR2 SYGVQD, per germline (reference sequence). The CDR3 is 14 amino acids. Trimming removed 5 bases from V and 3 bases from J; junction bases left unmatched: 6.

V gene TRBV5-6 combines with J gene TRBJ2-7, with D unclear. The CDR3 runs 16 residues. Trimming removed 4 bases from V and 0 bases from J, with 17 bases in between. Germline values: CDR1 SGHDT, CDR2 YYEEEE. CDR3 amino acids: CASSPPGRTSSYEQYF. CDR3 bases: TGTGCCAGCAGCCCCCCAGGCAGGACGAGCTCCTACGAGCAGTACTTC.

This clone was recorded only once. The chain is built from TRBV1 and TRBJ2-3. TRBV1 represents a pseudogene. There are 12 residues in the CDR3. The CDR3 protein is CTSQWGTDTQYF. CDR3 coding DNA: TGCACCAGCCAGTGGGGCACAGATACGCAGTATTTT.

This clone appeared once. This chain links TRBV27 with TRBJ2-5; 7 nucleotides agree with TRBD1. V lost 6 bases, J lost 1 base, and 5 bases stayed unmatched. The CDR3 extends over 14 amino acids. Germline CDR1 is MNHEY and CDR2 is SMNVEV (reference sequence). CDR3 in DNA: TGTGCCAGCAGCCACCGACAGGGCCAAGAGACCCAGTACTTC. Its protein is CASSHRQGQETQYF.

V gene TRBV6-5 combines with J gene TRBJ1-4, with TRBD1 as a possible D gene (5 bases). From germline, CDR1 is MNHEY and CDR2 SVGAGI. CDR3 length: 15 residues. Trimming shortened V by 5 bases and J by 5 bases, and 15 bases separated the two germline ends. In nucleotides, the CDR3 is TGTGCCAGCAGTCCAACCGGGACTCGGAATGAAAAACTGTTTTTT. It translates to CASSPTGTRNEKLFF.

The CDR3 reads CASSSGTGPYEQYF. The CDR3 DNA reads TGTGCCAGCAGTTCCGGGACAGGCCCCTACGAGCAGTACTTC. V gene TRBV6-6 combines with J gene TRBJ2-7, with 8 bases aligning to TRBD1. Unmatched junction bases numbered 4, after V lost 4 bases and J lost 2 bases. Germline V CDR1 and CDR2: MNHNY, SVGAGI (reference sequence). This CDR3 is built from 14 residues.

The chain uses TRBV11-2 and TRBJ2-5, with D perhaps matching TRBD1 (5 bases). V lost 3 bases and J lost 5, with 13 bases in between. Germline V gene sequence: CDR1 SGHAT, CDR2 FQNNGV. The length of the CDR3 is 14 residues. Here the CDR3 DNA reads TGTGCCAGCAGCTTCTTCCAGGGTGGGGAGACCCAGTACTTC. Encoded protein: CASSFFQGGETQYF. The complete variable domain, with remaining parts taken from reference TRBV11-2 and TRBJ2-5, reads EAGVAQSPRYKIIEKRQSVAFWCNPISGHATLYWYQQILGQGPKLLIQFQNNGVVDDSQLPKDRFSAERLKGVDSTLKIQPAKLEDSAVYLCASSFFQGGETQYFGPGTRLLVL.

The chain has TRBV14 and TRBJ2-5; TRBD1 matches 9 bases. This CDR3 is 17 amino acids long. After removal of 0 bases from V and 6 bases from J, the junction contained 11 bases not matched to a gene. Germline CDR1 SGHDN, CDR2 FVKESK. The CDR3 DNA sequence: TGTGCCAGCAGCCAAGATCAGGGACAGGGAGGACTAAAGACCCAGTACTTC. It codes for CASSQDQGQGGLKTQYF.

The chain has TRBV29-1 and TRBJ2-6, with D tentatively TRBD1 or TRBD2 (5 bases each). CDR3 length equals 18 residues. Trimming removed 7 bases from V and 1 base from J, with 23 bases in between. CDR1 SQVTM and CDR2 ANQGSEA come from the germline V gene. The CDR3 region has the DNA TGCAGCGAAATGCTGGGGCAGGGAGCAAATTCTGGGGCCAACGTCCTGACTTTC. It translates to CSEMLGQGANSGANVLTF.

The DNA for the CDR3 is TGCGCCAGCAGCCTGGGGGGACACTCGAACACTGAAGCTTTCTTT. Residues: CASSLGGHSNTEAFF. This rearrangement joins TRBV5-1 to TRBJ1-1, with D perhaps TRBD1 (6 bases). Germline CDR1 and CDR2: SGHRS and YFSETQ. Trimming removed 4 bases from V and 1 base from J, with 14 bases in between. The CDR3 spans 15 residues.

The J gene is TRBJ2-7, the V gene TRBV2; no firm D call. The CDR3 spans 13 residues. CDR1 is SNHLY and CDR2 is FYNNEI in the germline V gene. V was trimmed by 2 bases and J by 6 bases, leaving 11 bases between them. CDR3 nucleotide sequence: TGTGCCAGCAGTGAACGTTGGGGTGCCGAGCAGTACTTC. It codes for CASSERWGAEQYF.

The chain joins TRBV4-1 to TRBJ1-1; D gene uncertain. V shed 4 bases and J shed 5 bases, with 14 bases lying between them. Germline lookup yields CDR1 MGHRA and CDR2 YSYEKL. The length of the CDR3 is 14 residues. In DNA form, the CDR3 reads TGCGCCAGCAGCCCTGGGAGGGCAGGTACTGAAGCTTTCTTT. Translated: CASSPGRAGTEAFF.

The chain combines TRBV10-3 with TRBJ2-5; D gene unclear. Germline assignment: CDR1 ENHRY and CDR2 SYGVKD. V lost 5 bases and J 4 bases, leaving 8 bases between the germline ends. The CDR3 has 12 residues. Here the CDR3 DNA reads TGTGCCATCAGTCCCGCTAGAGAGACCCAGTACTTC. Amino acid sequence: CAISPARETQYF.

The rearrangement links TRBV29-1 to TRBJ1-4; D remains unclear. V was cut by 4 bases and J by 4 bases, with 7 bases left in between. Germline CDR1 reads SQVTM; CDR2 reads ANQGSEA. The CDR3 totals 12 residues. The CDR3 is CSVGGINEKLFF. The CDR3 DNA sequence: TGCAGCGTTGGGGGAATTAATGAAAAACTGTTTTTT.

The CDR3 nucleotides read TGTGCCAGTAAAGGTAGGACAGGGGGGACTGGAAACACCATATATTTT. Translation: CASKGRTGGTGNTIYF. The chain couples TRBV19 to TRBJ1-3; 10 positions match TRBD1. V was clipped by 7 bases and J by 2 bases; unmatched bases: 8. CDR3 length: 16 amino acids. The V gene's germline CDR1 is LNHDA and CDR2 SQIVND (reference sequence).

The rearrangement uses TRBV4-1 and TRBJ1-4, with 8 nucleotides matching TRBD1. V was clipped by 0 bases and J by 8 bases; unmatched bases: 8. The CDR3 consists of 16 residues. Germline loops: CDR1 MGHRA, CDR2 YSYEKL. This CDR3 reads CASSQEGAGGREKLFF. In nucleotides, the CDR3 is TGCGCCAGCAGCCAAGAGGGGGCAGGGGGCAGGGAAAAACTGTTTTTT.

The CDR3 DNA is TGCAGTCTAGCTAATGCGTACGAGCAGTACTTC. It translates to CSLANAYEQYF. The gene calls are TRBV20-1 and TRBJ2-7, with TRBD2 as a possible D gene (5 bases). This CDR3 spans 11 amino acids. Trimming removed 8 bases at V and 4 bases at J, with 12 bases between. Per germline, CDR1 DFQATT and CDR2 SNEGSKA (reference sequence).

The V and J genes are TRBV6-5 and TRBJ2-3; D may be TRBD1 (5 bases). Germline CDR1 reads MNHEY; CDR2 reads SVGAGI. The length of the CDR3 is 16 residues. Deletions cut 0 bases from V and 3 bases from J, with 13 bases between. The CDR3 here is CASSYSGRAVTDTQYF. In DNA, the CDR3 is TGTGCCAGCAGTTACTCGGGCAGGGCCGTTACAGATACGCAGTATTTT.

V gene TRBV7-2 combines with J gene TRBJ1-5; D gene uncertain. Trimming shortened V by 6 bases and J by 2 bases, and 14 bases separated the two germline ends. CDR3 length equals 15 residues. CDR1 and CDR2 from the germline V gene are SGHTA and FQGNSA. The CDR3 is CASRYLGRGNQPQHF. In DNA, the CDR3 is TGTGCCAGCAGGTACCTTGGAAGAGGCAATCAGCCCCAGCATTTT. Full variable domain (rest looked up from reference TRBV7-2 and TRBJ1-5): GAGVSQSPSNKVTEKGKDVELRCDPISGHTALYWYRQSLGQGLEFLIYFQGNSAPDKSGLPSDRFSAERTGGSVSTLTIQRTQQEDSAVYLCASRYLGRGNQPQHFGDGTRLSIL.